Listed here are 3 T cell receptor beta chains from one sample, sequenced in a study of tumor-infiltrating lymphocytes in localized non-small cell lung cancer. Produced via immunoSEQ multiplex PCR; TCRdb's table is partial and in-frame only. In the table there are some 10,000 clones, approximately 80% of which are singletons. Sequenced sample: uninvolved lung tissue not adjacent to the tumor. The receptors derive from a human donor with non-small cell lung cancer.

The J gene is TRBJ1-5, the V gene TRBV5-6, with TRBD1 matching 7 bases. J lost 1 base, V lost 2 bases, and 3 bases had no gene match. CDR1 and CDR2 from the germline V gene are SGHDT and YYEEEE. The length of the CDR3 is 15 residues. The CDR3 is CASSLRQGSNQPQHF. CDR3 nucleotides: TGTGCCAGCAGCTTAAGACAGGGCAGCAATCAGCCCCAGCATTTT.

V and J are TRBV28 and TRBJ2-3, with D perhaps TRBD1 or TRBD2 (5 bases each). The CDR3 spans 14 residues. Germline CDR1 and CDR2: MDHEN and SYDVKM. Trimming cost V 5 bases and J 6 bases, with 15 bases left between them. This CDR3 reads CASSVTGRPDTQYF. The CDR3 coding sequence is TGTGCCAGCAGTGTAACGGGACGGCCCGATACGCAGTATTTT.

The V call is TRBV28, the J call TRBJ1-1; D is unclear. Trimming took off 6 bases at V and 1 base at J, with 6 bases between the two ends. Germline-derived CDR1 and CDR2 are MDHEN and SYDVKM. CDR3 length equals 12 residues. In DNA, the CDR3 is TGTGCCAGCAGGGAGAGGAACACTGAAGCTTTCTTT. Protein product: CASRERNTEAFF.